The 18 T cell receptor beta chains given below trace back to one sample, sequenced in a study of cytomegalovirus exposure and HLA in healthy donors. Amplification used 60 Vbeta primers and 13 Jbeta primers. TCRdb keeps only in-frame clones here, not all; method: immunoSEQ multiplex PCR. The top ten hold approximately 3% of the sample, which has 160,000 or so clones, over 65% seen once. Source material: PBMCs. The receptors shown here come from a woman between 40 and 50 years old in good health and CMV-seronegative.

The V gene is TRBV9, the J gene TRBJ2-1; D gene uncertain. The CDR3 is 13 amino acids. Trimming stripped 7 bases from V and 6 bases from J, with 14 bases between. The germline gives CDR1 SGDLS, CDR2 YYNGEE. CDR3 DNA sequence: TGTGCCAGCGCCCTCGACTCGCCCAATGAGCAGTTCTTC. Encoded protein: CASALDSPNEQFF. The complete variable domain, with remaining parts taken from reference TRBV9 and TRBJ2-1, reads DSGVTQTPKHLITATGQRVTLRCSPRSGDLSVYWYQQSLDQGLQFLIQYYNGEERAKGNILERFSAQQFPDLHSELNLSSLELGDSALYFCASALDSPNEQFFGPGTRLTVL.

The CDR3 reads CASSDRRQNGYTF. The CDR3 DNA reads TGTGCCAGCAGTGACAGGAGACAGAATGGCTACACCTTC. This sequence joins TRBV6-4 and TRBJ1-2; D may be TRBD1 (5 bases). The CDR3 spans 13 residues. Trimming removed 2 bases at V and 6 bases at J, with 10 bases between. Germline-derived CDR1 and CDR2 are MRHNA and SNTAGT.

This chain's CDR3 is CASSLSPGQPGNTIYF. In nucleotides, the CDR3 is TGCGCCAGCAGCTTGAGTCCGGGACAGCCTGGAAACACCATATATTTT. The chain has TRBV5-1 and TRBJ1-3; 7 nucleotides line up with TRBD1. V trimming: 1 base; J trimming: 2 bases; junction bases outside the gene matches: 6. Germline CDR1 is SGHRS and CDR2 is YFSETQ. CDR3 size: 16 residues.

The chain couples TRBV6-5 to TRBJ1-1, with a possible D match to TRBD1 (5 bases). This CDR3 region has 14 residues. V was trimmed by 5 bases and J by 1 base, leaving 11 bases between them. Per the germline V gene, CDR1 is MNHEY and CDR2 is SVGAGI. The CDR3 bases are TGTGCCAGCAGTCCGGGGGGGTGGAACACTGAAGCTTTCTTT. Protein product: CASSPGGWNTEAFF.

The rearrangement joins TRBV28 to TRBJ2-7; D possibly corresponds to TRBD2 (6 bases). The CDR3 loop spans 16 amino acids. V was trimmed by 5 bases and J by 3 bases, leaving 20 bases between them. Per the germline V gene, CDR1 is MDHEN and CDR2 is SYDVKM. The CDR3 sequence is CASSAPPAGLHYEQYF. The DNA for the CDR3 is TGTGCCAGCAGTGCTCCCCCGGCGGGGCTACACTACGAGCAGTACTTC.

This chain connects TRBV6-1 to TRBJ2-7; 10 bases align to TRBD1. Germline assignment: CDR1 MNHNS and CDR2 SASEGT. J was trimmed by 2 bases and V by 4 bases; bases with no gene match: 5. The length of the CDR3 is 15 residues. The CDR3 DNA follows: TGTGCCAGCAGTGTCTCCGGGACAGGGGCCTACGAGCAGTACTTC. This gives the protein CASSVSGTGAYEQYF.

The chain recombines TRBV19 with TRBJ2-2; no reliable D call. V lost 2 bases, J lost 7 bases, and 14 bases lay in between. Germline CDR1 LNHDA, CDR2 SQIVND (reference sequence). The CDR3 covers 15 residues. The CDR3 spells CASSISAPAGGELFF. For the CDR3, the DNA is TGTGCCAGTAGTATATCGGCTCCGGCAGGCGGGGAGCTGTTTTTT.

The CDR3 DNA is TGCGCCAGCACGGGACAGGGGGAACGCGAGCAGTACTTC. Translating gives CASTGQGEREQYF. This sequence joins TRBV10-1 and TRBJ2-7; 11 bases are shared with TRBD1. Germline CDR1 reads WNHNN; CDR2 reads SYGVQD (reference sequence). This CDR3 spans 13 amino acids. After removal of 7 bases from V and 6 bases from J, the junction contained 5 bases not matched to a gene.

The chain joins TRBV2 to TRBJ2-3, with 9 bases aligning to TRBD2. V trimming: 4 bases; J trimming: 5 bases; junction bases outside the gene matches: 7. Germline assignment: CDR1 SNHLY and CDR2 FYNNEI. This CDR3 region has 15 residues. The CDR3 loop is CASSVYSGGGDTQYF. CDR3 DNA sequence: TGTGCCAGCAGTGTTTATAGCGGGGGAGGAGATACGCAGTATTTT.

In the case of this clone: A read error may account for a junction end that differs from germline. The chain is built from TRBV5-1 and TRBJ2-4; the match to TRBD1 covers 9 bases. Germline V gives CDR1 SGHRS, CDR2 YFSETQ. This CDR3 is built from 14 residues. The DNA for the CDR3 is TGCGCCAGCAGCCGGGACAGGGCCAATAACATTCAGTACTTC. Amino acids: CASSRDRANNIQYF.

V usage is TRBV7-2 and J usage is TRBJ2-4; D is unclear. Germline V gene sequence: CDR1 SGHTA, CDR2 FQGNSA. Trimming left V 0 bases short and J 1 base short, with 13 bases between. There are 17 residues in the CDR3. The CDR3 region is CASSLAHSFRAKNIQYF. Written as DNA, the CDR3 is TGTGCCAGCAGCTTAGCTCACAGTTTTCGCGCCAAAAACATTCAGTACTTC.

The chain combines TRBV2 with TRBJ2-5; D is unclear. Germline loops: CDR1 SNHLY, CDR2 FYNNEI. Between the trimmed V and J ends, which lost 6 bases and 5 bases, there was a span of 10 bases. This CDR3 comprises 12 residues. The DNA for the CDR3 is TGTGCCAGCAGGGCAGGTCCGGAGACCCAGTACTTC. It yields the protein CASRAGPETQYF.

This clone was counted only a few times. The chain uses TRBV7-9 and TRBJ2-7; 7 bases agree with TRBD1. The CDR3 is 13 residues long. Germline CDR1 SEHNR, CDR2 FQNEAQ (reference sequence). V lost 4 bases to trimming and J lost 2 bases; unmatched junction nucleotides: 2. CDR3 region: CASSYTGAYEQYF. The CDR3 bases are TGTGCCAGCAGCTATACAGGGGCCTACGAGCAGTACTTC.

The chain is built from TRBV4-1 and TRBJ2-5; no reliable D call. Trimming cost V 3 bases and J 4 bases, with 9 bases left between them. From germline, CDR1 is MGHRA and CDR2 YSYEKL. The CDR3 runs 13 residues. This chain's CDR3 is CASSQTNGETQYF. In DNA, the CDR3 is TGCGCCAGCAGCCAGACAAATGGAGAGACCCAGTACTTC.

J is TRBJ1-5 and V is TRBV14; the D is unclear. The CDR3 consists of 16 residues. V was shortened by 6 bases and J by 1 base, with 16 bases between the two germline ends. Germline values: CDR1 SGHDN, CDR2 FVKESK. CDR3 coding DNA: TGTGCCAGCAGTCCACTTTACACCGGGAGCAATCAGCCCCAGCATTTT. Translated, it gives CASSPLYTGSNQPQHF.

The chain has TRBV5-4 and TRBJ2-2; D possibly corresponds to TRBD2 (5 bases). The CDR3 is made up of 15 amino acids. The germline CDR1 and CDR2 sequences are SGHNT and YYREEE (reference sequence). The V gene lost 1 base and the J gene lost 7 bases, with 14 bases spanning the gap. The CDR3 sequence: CASSLPGIVDGELFF. CDR3 in DNA: TGTGCCAGCAGCTTGCCGGGGATCGTTGACGGGGAGCTGTTTTTT.

The rearrangement links TRBV5-1 to TRBJ1-2; D is ambiguous. The germline V gene has CDR1 SGHRS and CDR2 YFSETQ. V gave up 0 bases and J gave up 7 bases, with 19 bases separating them. The CDR3 is made up of 16 amino acids. CDR3 loop: CASSLEEPPSAGGYTF. As DNA, the CDR3 is TGCGCCAGCAGCTTGGAGGAGCCGCCCTCCGCCGGTGGCTACACCTTC.

The genes are TRBV4-1 and TRBJ2-3, with 9 bases fitting TRBD2. V lost 4 bases and J lost 2; bases outside the gene matches: 10. The CDR3 covers 17 residues. CDR1 and CDR2 from the germline V gene are MGHRA and YSYEKL. CDR3 nucleotides: TGCGCCAGCAGCCCCCTAATGCTAGCGGGGACCACAGATACGCAGTATTTT. As protein: CASSPLMLAGTTDTQYF.